Sequencing of this TCR beta chain was carried out in a study of cytomegalovirus exposure and HLA in healthy donors. Regarding the study as a whole: The investigators catalogued some 150 TCR beta chains as cytomegalovirus-associated. For cytomegalovirus status, the classifier reportedly gave diagnoses with high specificity and sensitivity. Only CMV serostatus was available as immune exposure information. Later on, a genetic analysis was performed. It linked a missense variant in DCLRE1C with V- and J-gene trimming of TCR beta.

This PCR relied on a set of 60 Vbeta primers and 13 Jbeta primers. Only in-frame clones appear in the TCRdb table, and some are missing; sequencing was by immunoSEQ multiplex PCR. Of 110,000 to 150,000 clones detected, roughly 73% appear once; the ten largest clones hold roughly 14%. The V end was cut by 1 base, the J end by 2 bases, with 10 bases between. Germline-derived CDR1 and CDR2 are MNHNY and SVGAGI (reference sequence). The CDR3 sequence is 15 residues long. With regard to this clone: What it binds is unknown.

The TCR originated in a human donor in good health. The sample consisted of PBMCs. The chain links TRBV6-6 to TRBJ2-3; D call uncertain. CDR3 protein: CASSYLRQITDTQYF. The CDR3 bases are TGTGCCAGCAGTTACTTGCGGCAGATCACAGATACGCAGTATTTT.